This T cell receptor beta chain appears in the sequencing data of a study of cytomegalovirus exposure and HLA in healthy donors. The CDR3 is 13 amino acids. Germline CDR1 MNHEY, CDR2 SMNVEV (reference sequence). With V trimmed by 2 bases and J by 10 bases, 5 bases remained unmatched. PCR used 60 Vbeta primers and 13 Jbeta primers. The table came from immunoSEQ multiplex PCR; TCRdb's copy has only in-frame clones and leaves some out. The repertoire consists of about 190,000 clones, with 60% to 80% occurring once and the leading ten covering about 3%. The specimen was PBMCs. The TCR was taken from a young woman in good health and CMV-seropositive. The chain carries TRBV27 and TRBJ2-1; TRBD1 aligns across 7 bases. CDR3 protein: CASSLQGVQEQFF. CDR3 DNA sequence: TGTGCCAGCAGTTTACAGGGGGTTCAGGAGCAGTTCTTC.